Below, 8 T cell receptor beta chains from the same sample are listed, as sequenced in a study of blood T cell repertoires in COVID-19. Sequencing used immunoSEQ multiplex PCR; TCRdb keeps in-frame clones, though not all of them. The data show some 180,000 clones, with about 78% seen just once and roughly 8.7% held by the top ten. Sequenced sample: peripheral blood. These receptors were taken from a woman aged 50 to 60 with active or convalescent COVID-19.

There are a few counts of this clone. CDR3 sequence: CASSPDKRGKLFF. The CDR3, as DNA: TGTGCCAGCTCACCAGACAAGCGGGGAAAACTGTTTTTT. This chain uses TRBV18 with TRBJ1-4; no reliable D call. The V end was cut by 2 bases, the J end by 10 bases, with 11 bases between. The CDR3 totals 13 residues. Germline values: CDR1 KGHSH, CDR2 LQKENI.

This chain links TRBV7-3 with TRBJ1-2, with 7 bases identical to TRBD1. The CDR3 spans 13 residues. Germline loops: CDR1 SGHTA, CDR2 FQGTGA. The ends lost 5 bases at V and 8 bases at J; junction bases unmatched: 8. The CDR3 reads CASSLNTGEGYTF. As DNA, the CDR3 is TGTGCCAGCAGCCTTAATACAGGGGAGGGCTACACCTTC. Supplemented by reference TRBV7-3 and TRBJ1-2, the full variable domain reads GAGVSQTPSNKVTEKGKYVELRCDPISGHTALYWYRQSLGQGPEFLIYFQGTGAADDSGLPNDRFFAVRPEGSVSTLKIQRTERGDSAVYLCASSLNTGEGYTFGSGTRLTVV.

V and J are TRBV12-2 and TRBJ1-1. TRBV12-2 is marked as a pseudogene. The CDR3 is made up of 16 amino acids. In DNA, the CDR3 is TGTGCAAGTCGCCGACCGGGGGTCCGAATGAACACTGAAGCTTTCTTT. Residues: CASRRPGVRMNTEAFF.

The V call is TRBV6-5, the J call TRBJ1-5; TRBD1 is a possible D gene (6 bases). This CDR3 region has 15 residues. CDR1 and CDR2 (germline): MNHEY, SVGAGI. V lost 6 bases and J 2 bases, leaving 14 bases between the germline ends. Written as DNA, the CDR3 is TGTGCCAGCAGCCGGGGGGGCACCCGCAATCAGCCCCAGCATTTT. Its protein product is CASSRGGTRNQPQHF.

This clone was picked up a small number of times. The J gene is TRBJ2-1, the V gene TRBV30; D possibly corresponds to TRBD2 (5 bases). Germline V lookup: CDR1 GTSNPN, CDR2 SVGIG (reference sequence). This CDR3 contains 14 residues. The V end lost 4 bases, the J end lost 3 bases, and 13 bases lay between the germline ends. The CDR3 loop reads CAWKEDLDYNEQFF. In nucleotides, the CDR3 is TGTGCCTGGAAGGAGGATTTGGACTACAATGAGCAGTTCTTC. The full variable domain, in which reference TRBV30 and TRBJ2-1 provide the parts outside the CDR3, is SQTIHQWPATLVQPVGSPLSLECTVEGTSNPNLYWYRQAAGRGLQLLFYSVGIGQISSEVPQNLSASRPQDRQFILSSKKLLLSDSGFYLCAWKEDLDYNEQFFGPGTRLTVL.

The chain uses TRBV3-1 (or the pseudogene TRBV3-2) and TRBJ1-2, with D tentatively TRBD1 (6 bases). The CDR3 is made up of 15 amino acids. Germline V gene data show CDR1 as LGHDT and CDR2 as YNNKEL (reference sequence). V was pared by 4 bases and J by 2 bases, with 14 bases between. CDR3 residues: CASSLMGQLNYGYTF. For the CDR3, the DNA is TGTGCCAGCAGCCTAATGGGACAATTAAACTATGGCTACACCTTC.

This clone was recorded once. The chain employs TRBV5-1 and TRBJ1-5, with a tentative D call TRBD1 (6 bases). CDR3 length: 15 amino acids. Deletions cut 4 bases from V and 3 bases from J, with 14 bases between. The germline V gene encodes CDR1 SGHRS and CDR2 YFSETQ. DNA of the CDR3: TGCGCCAGCAGCCCCACAGGGCAGCCCAATCAGCCCCAGCATTTT. Translation: CASSPTGQPNQPQHF.

CDR3 nucleotides: TGTGCCAGCAGCACAGGCCACTATGGCTACACCTTC. Its protein is CASSTGHYGYTF. V and J are TRBV11-1 and TRBJ1-2, with D possibly being TRBD1 (5 bases). From germline, CDR1 is SGHAT and CDR2 FQDESV (reference sequence). This CDR3 comprises 12 residues. Trimming took off 5 bases at V and 3 bases at J, with 7 bases between the two ends.